What follows is one T cell receptor (beta chain) and its context. No cognate antigen has been identified for it. Base-call qualities are not available, and no considerably larger clone is one nucleotide away. The sample belongs to a study of cytomegalovirus exposure and HLA in healthy donors listed by TCRdb under 2017. Study-wide context: The 666 repertoires of the first cohort and the 110 or so validation repertoires were produced on the same platform, according to a later analysis. The study aimed to test whether signatures of past pathogen exposure could be identified by cataloging public T cell receptors. Along with the 666-subject first cohort, a separate validation cohort of approximately 110 different subjects was used. The study combined high-throughput TCR immunosequencing, statistical association of individual TCRs with disease status, and machine learning to predict cytomegalovirus infection status.

The donors were included in the validation cohort of some 110 subjects, a group kept apart from the approximately 650-subject first cohort. The library was prepared using the immunoSEQ multiplex PCR assay. Turning to the authors' computational methods: A statistical classification framework was built to diagnose cytomegalovirus status from the catalog of TCR beta chain sequences. TCRdb mirrors the immuneACCESS table, restricted to in-frame sequences. Some clones are absent from its copies; in checked studies, under half trace to an unresolved V gene, and the reason for the others is unknown. V, J and clone size derive from that table, while D and trimming were established from the DNA sequence. Across this sample there are about 250,000 clones, with around nine tenths seen only once. 2.6% of the sample is in the top ten clones. From cysteine to phenylalanine, the CDR3 is 15 amino acids long. Of the read, only the CDR3 DNA is kept; its 45 bases are in frame from base 1. CDR1 SGHRS and CDR2 YFSETQ were looked up in the germline V gene. The trim is 4 bases for V and 7 bases for J, with a gap of 15 bases between the germline ends.

The full study reports these points: Three of the identified cytomegalovirus-associated TCR beta chains were confirmed in vitro to be specific for cytomegalovirus antigens. A later analysis found that TCRs clustered in the first cohort also tended to co-occur in the 130 or so validation repertoires, with 90% to 95% of cluster scores above 0. A total of some 180 TCR beta chains were listed by the study as associated with cytomegalovirus. The authors suggested that the approach could potentially be generalized to other disease states and immunological phenotypes. All 120 or so repertoires were used to score co-occurrence in the validation cohort in a later analysis, because that analysis had no HLA typing for the cohort. The classifier was reported to diagnose cytomegalovirus status with high specificity and sensitivity in both the original and validation cohorts. While some public TCRs were present in many individuals, most TCR sequences turned up only very rarely across donors.

The material sequenced was PBMCs. This sequence uses TRBV5-1 and TRBJ1-6; no D segment can be confidently identified. The TCR comes from a man younger than 35 in good health and CMV-seronegative. The nucleotide sequence reads as follows: TGCGCCAGCAGCCCAGATATACAGAGCAATTCACCCCTCCACTTT. Protein translation: CASSPDIQSNSPLHF.